These 14 T cell receptor beta chains were all obtained from the same sample, sequenced in a study of identical twins. MiXCR was run by TCRdb on the 5' RACE reads, yielding one entry per CDR3 protein. The table has 1.5 million to 2 million distinct CDR3 sequences, around a third seen once. Sequenced input: cord blood. Source of these receptors: a newborn girl in good health.

Details on this clonotype: The missing conserved phenylalanine or tryptophan at the end of this CDR3 makes a read error likely. The rearrangement uses TRBV20-1 and TRBJ2-7, with D perhaps TRBD2 (5 bases). The CDR3 spans 12 residues. Trimming took off 3 bases at V and 4 bases at J, with 10 bases between the two ends. CDR1 DFQATT and CDR2 SNEGSKA come from the germline V gene (reference sequence). CDR3 sequence reads: CSARRTGYEQYY. The CDR3 DNA is TGCAGTGCTAGGAGGACTGGATACGAGCAGTACTAC.

On this clonotype itself: This may stem from a read error, because a much larger clone lies one nucleotide away. The V and J genes are TRBV7-2 and TRBJ2-1, with TRBD1 as a possible D gene (6 bases). This CDR3 has 12 amino acids. Germline CDR1 SGHTA, CDR2 FQGNSA. CDR3 nucleotides: TGTGCCGGCAGCTTTACAGGGAATGAGCAGTTCTTC. This translates into CAGSFTGNEQFF.

This clonotype turned up a few times. This chain joins TRBV27 and TRBJ1-6; tentatively, D is TRBD1 (6 bases). Germline CDR1 MNHEY, CDR2 SMNVEV (reference sequence). The V end lost 2 bases, the J end lost 10 bases, and 12 bases lay between the germline ends. The CDR3 has 14 amino acids. The CDR3 sequence is CASSLDEGGSPLHF. In DNA, the CDR3 is TGTGCCAGCAGTTTAGATGAGGGGGGCTCACCCCTCCACTTT.

This clonotype has just a few counts. The chain joins TRBV6-5 to TRBJ1-2, with D perhaps matching TRBD1 (5 bases). CDR3 length: 14 residues. The V and J ends lost 0 bases and 3 bases respectively, with 8 bases between them. In germline, CDR1 is MNHEY, CDR2 SVGAGI. The CDR3 DNA sequence: TGTGCCAGCAGTTACTCGATGGGGCACTATGGCTACACCTTC. As protein: CASSYSMGHYGYTF.

This chain connects TRBV3-1 to TRBJ2-1, with 9 positions matching TRBD2. The end of the DNA aligns better with TRBJ2-7, so the J call may be wrong. The CDR3 sequence is 18 residues long. The germline V gene encodes CDR1 LGHDT and CDR2 YNNKEL (reference sequence). DNA for the CDR3: TGTGCCAGCAGCCCCCATAGCGGGAGTGGGGTTTCCTACAATGAGCAGTACTTC. It translates to CASSPHSGSGVSYNEQYF.

The V and J genes are TRBV7-9 and TRBJ1-1; 11 nucleotides line up with TRBD1. The ends lost 4 bases at V and 5 bases at J; junction bases unmatched: 6. Germline V gives CDR1 SEHNR, CDR2 FQNEAQ (reference sequence). The CDR3 loop spans 15 amino acids. CDR3 sequence: CASSYEDRGLTEAFF. The CDR3 DNA reads as TGTGCCAGCAGCTACGAGGACAGGGGGCTTACTGAAGCTTTCTTT.

The chain has TRBV4-1 and TRBJ2-5; the D is unclear. Matching the DNA end better, TRBJ2-7 makes the J call doubtful. The CDR3 spans 14 residues. The germline CDR1 and CDR2 sequences are MGHRA and YSYEKL. The CDR3 coding sequence is TGCGCCAGCAGCCAAGTTGGTGGAAGTGGCGAGCAGTACTTC. It translates to CASSQVGGSGEQYF.

This chain links TRBV12-3 or TRBV12-4 with TRBJ1-1; D unresolved. V lost 3 bases and J 2 bases, leaving 16 bases between the germline ends. The CDR3 has 16 amino acids. The CDR3 loop reads CASSFRANHINTEAFF. CDR3 bases: TGTGCCAGCAGTTTTCGGGCGAATCATATAAACACTGAAGCTTTCTTT.

This clonotype has only a few counts. The chain combines TRBV20-1 with TRBJ2-5; either TRBD1 or TRBD2 may supply D (6 bases each). Germline CDR1 reads DFQATT; CDR2 reads SNEGSKA (reference sequence). The CDR3 has 12 amino acids. The V gene lost 3 bases and the J gene lost 5 bases, with 10 bases spanning the gap. CDR3: CSARRDMETQYF. The CDR3 DNA follows: TGCAGTGCTAGGCGGGACATGGAGACCCAGTACTTC.

This clonotype has just a few counts. The genes are TRBV6-4 and TRBJ1-5, with 7 bases matching TRBD1. Germline CDR1 and CDR2: MRHNA and SNTAGT. This CDR3 comprises 16 residues. The J segment lost 0 bases and the V segment lost 0 bases, leaving 2 bases of the junction unmatched. CDR3 DNA: TGTGCCAGCAGTGACTCGGGACAGTATAGCAATCAGCCCCAGCATTTT. Translating gives CASSDSGQYSNQPQHF.

This clonotype was counted a few times. The chain links TRBV11-2 to TRBJ1-1, with 7 nucleotides matching TRBD1. CDR1 is SGHAT, CDR2 FQNNGV, per germline. This CDR3 is built from 15 residues. Trimming took 5 bases from V and 5 from J; bases not matched to a gene: 11. CDR3 amino acids: CASSPLTGRSTEAFF. The CDR3 DNA sequence: TGTGCCAGCAGCCCGCTGACAGGGCGTTCGACTGAAGCTTTCTTT.

The chain carries TRBV7-2 and TRBJ1-3; D unclear. In germline, CDR1 is SGHTA, CDR2 FQGNSA. CDR3 length: 14 residues. The V end lost 5 bases, the J end lost 4 bases, and 12 bases lay between the germline ends. The CDR3 spells CASSRLSPGNTIYF. The CDR3 DNA reads TGTGCCAGCAGCCGGTTAAGTCCCGGAAACACCATATATTTT.

This clonotype occurred a few times. The V call is TRBV7-9, the J call TRBJ2-7; D gene ambiguous. Between the trimmed V and J ends, which lost 2 bases and 5 bases, there was a span of 7 bases. The CDR3 runs 12 residues. Germline V gene data show CDR1 as SEHNR and CDR2 as FQNEAQ (reference sequence). CDR3 DNA: TGTGCCAGCAGCTTACGATCGGACGAGCAGTACTTC. Encoded protein: CASSLRSDEQYF.

This rearrangement joins TRBV5-1 to TRBJ2-3; D is uncertain. CDR1 is SGHRS, CDR2 YFSETQ, per germline. The CDR3 is 17 residues long. Trimming pared 0 bases from V and 0 bases from J, leaving 14 bases between. CDR3 DNA sequence: TGCGCCAGCAGCTTGGTCGCGAGCGTGGCTAGCACAGATACGCAGTATTTT. Translation gives CASSLVASVASTDTQYF.